The present T cell receptor (beta chain) was sequenced within a study of T cell responses to AZD1222 COVID-19 vaccine. Study as a whole: Second-dose intervals near 4 or 12 weeks were combined. Study-level results: No day 14 peak samples; only post-peak repertoires were characterized. Just a handful of AZD1222 recipients were seropositive at baseline. In a largely white British group with more females than males, clonal diversity was possibly underestimated.

Repertoires were generated with immunoSEQ multiplex PCR, while TCRdb's copy carries only in-frame clones and drops some. The top ten clones hold over 1.5% of a sample with some 110,000 clones, roughly 92% of them seen once. Between the trimmed V and J ends, which lost 6 bases and 0 bases, there was a span of 8 bases. CDR3 length equals 13 residues. With regard to this clone: Its antigen is unknown.

The V gene is TRBV12-3 or TRBV12-4, the J gene TRBJ1-1; no definite D call. The origin of this receptor is an adult in good health. The starting material was peripheral blood, obtained on day 0 of AZD1222 vaccination. CDR3 sequence: CASRNAVNTEAFF. In DNA, the CDR3 is TGTGCCAGCAGGAACGCAGTGAACACTGAAGCTTTCTTT.